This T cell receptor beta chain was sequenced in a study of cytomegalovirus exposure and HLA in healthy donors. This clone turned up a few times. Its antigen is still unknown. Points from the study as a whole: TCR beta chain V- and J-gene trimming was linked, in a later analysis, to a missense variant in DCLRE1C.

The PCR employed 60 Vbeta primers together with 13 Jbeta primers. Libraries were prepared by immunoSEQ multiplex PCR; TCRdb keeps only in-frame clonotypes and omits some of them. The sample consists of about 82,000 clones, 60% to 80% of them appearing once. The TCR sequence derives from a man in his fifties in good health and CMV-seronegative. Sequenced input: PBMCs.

CDR3: CASSLLVAVNSPLHF. Here the CDR3 DNA reads TGTGCCAGCAGTTTACTTGTGGCAGTTAATTCACCCCTCCACTTT. The chain recombines TRBV28 with TRBJ1-6; no definite D call. This CDR3 has 15 residues. The ends were cut back, 2 bases at V and 6 bases at J, with 11 bases in the middle. Looked up from germline, CDR1 is MDHEN and CDR2 is SYDVKM.